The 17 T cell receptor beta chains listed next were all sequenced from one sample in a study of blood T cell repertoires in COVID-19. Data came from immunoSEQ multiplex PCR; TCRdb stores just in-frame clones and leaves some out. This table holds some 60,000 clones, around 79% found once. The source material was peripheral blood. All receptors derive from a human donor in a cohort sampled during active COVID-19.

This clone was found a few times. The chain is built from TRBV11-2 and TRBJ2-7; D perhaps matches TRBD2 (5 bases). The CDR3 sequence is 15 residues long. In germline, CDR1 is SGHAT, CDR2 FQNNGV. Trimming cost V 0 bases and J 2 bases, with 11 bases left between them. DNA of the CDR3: TGTGCCAGCAGCTTAGAAGAGGGTATCCCCTACGAGCAGTACTTC. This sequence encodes CASSLEEGIPYEQYF.

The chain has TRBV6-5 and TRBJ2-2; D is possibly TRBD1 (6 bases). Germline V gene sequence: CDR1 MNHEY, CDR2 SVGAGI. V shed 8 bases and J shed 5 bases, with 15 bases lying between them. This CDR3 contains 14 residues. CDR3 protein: CASSQVGQTGELFF. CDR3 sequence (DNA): TGTGCCAGCTCCCAGGTGGGACAAACCGGGGAGCTGTTTTTT.

This chain's CDR3 is CASSREYSNQPQHF. The CDR3 bases are TGTGCCAGCAGTCGGGAGTATAGCAATCAGCCCCAGCATTTT. The chain employs TRBV2 and TRBJ1-5; D gene uncertain. With 5 bases removed from V and 0 bases from J, the gap between germline ends came to 8 bases. CDR3 length: 14 amino acids. Germline V gene sequence: CDR1 SNHLY, CDR2 FYNNEI.

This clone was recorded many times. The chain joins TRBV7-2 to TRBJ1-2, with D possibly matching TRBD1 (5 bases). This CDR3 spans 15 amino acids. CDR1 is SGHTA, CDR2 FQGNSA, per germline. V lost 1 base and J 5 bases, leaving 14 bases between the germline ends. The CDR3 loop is CASSLVVTALYGYTF. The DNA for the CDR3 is TGTGCCAGCAGCTTAGTCGTGACAGCCCTATATGGCTACACCTTC.

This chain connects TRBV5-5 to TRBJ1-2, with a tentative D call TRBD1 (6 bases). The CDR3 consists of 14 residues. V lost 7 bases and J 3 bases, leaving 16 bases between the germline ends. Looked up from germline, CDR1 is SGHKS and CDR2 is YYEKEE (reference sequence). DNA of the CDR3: TGTGCCAGCCGGGCGGCAGGGGATGACTATGGCTACACCTTC. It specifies CASRAAGDDYGYTF.

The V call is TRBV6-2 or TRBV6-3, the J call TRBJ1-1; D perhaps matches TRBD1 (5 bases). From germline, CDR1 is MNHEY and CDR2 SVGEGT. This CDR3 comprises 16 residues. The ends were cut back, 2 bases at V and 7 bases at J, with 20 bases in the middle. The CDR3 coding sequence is TGTGCCAGCAGTTACCCCGGGACGGGGACTAGAATTGAAGCTTTCTTT. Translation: CASSYPGTGTRIEAFF.

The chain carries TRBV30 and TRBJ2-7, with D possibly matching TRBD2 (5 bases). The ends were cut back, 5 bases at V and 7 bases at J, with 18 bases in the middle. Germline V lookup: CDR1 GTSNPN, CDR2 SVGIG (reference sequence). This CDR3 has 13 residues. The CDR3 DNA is TGTGCCTGGTCCACCTTTACCGCGGGTGAGCAGTACTTC. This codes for CAWSTFTAGEQYF.

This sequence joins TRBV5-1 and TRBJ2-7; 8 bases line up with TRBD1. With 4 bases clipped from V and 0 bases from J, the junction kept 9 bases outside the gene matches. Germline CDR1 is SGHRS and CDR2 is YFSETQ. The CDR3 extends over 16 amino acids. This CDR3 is CASSPPRDRSSYEQYF. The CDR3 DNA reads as TGCGCCAGCAGCCCGCCCAGGGACAGGAGCTCCTACGAGCAGTACTTC.

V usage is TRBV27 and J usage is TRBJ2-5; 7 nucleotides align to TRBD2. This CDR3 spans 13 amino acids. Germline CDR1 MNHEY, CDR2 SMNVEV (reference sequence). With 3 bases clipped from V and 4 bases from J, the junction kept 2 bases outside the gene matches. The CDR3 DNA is TGTGCCAGCAGTTTTCGCGGGAGAGAGACCCAGTACTTC. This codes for CASSFRGRETQYF.

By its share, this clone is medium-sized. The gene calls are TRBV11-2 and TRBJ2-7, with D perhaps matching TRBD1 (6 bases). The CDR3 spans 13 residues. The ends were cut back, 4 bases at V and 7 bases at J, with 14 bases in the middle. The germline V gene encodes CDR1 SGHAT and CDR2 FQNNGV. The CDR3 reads CASSYIDTGEQYF. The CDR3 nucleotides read TGTGCCAGCAGCTATATCGACACAGGGGAGCAGTACTTC.

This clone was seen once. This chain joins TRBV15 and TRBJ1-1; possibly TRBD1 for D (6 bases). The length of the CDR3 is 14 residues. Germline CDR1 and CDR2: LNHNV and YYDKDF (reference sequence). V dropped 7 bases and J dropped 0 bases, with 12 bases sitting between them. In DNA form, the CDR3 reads TGTGCCACCACCTCCAGGGGTGTGAACACTGAAGCTTTCTTT. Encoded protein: CATTSRGVNTEAFF.

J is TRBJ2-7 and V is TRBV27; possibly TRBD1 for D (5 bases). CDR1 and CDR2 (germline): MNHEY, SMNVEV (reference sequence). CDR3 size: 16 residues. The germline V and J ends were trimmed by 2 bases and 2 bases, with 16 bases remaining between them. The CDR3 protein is CASSLGAGRSAYEQYF. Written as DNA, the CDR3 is TGTGCCAGCAGTTTAGGGGCCGGCAGGTCCGCCTACGAGCAGTACTTC.

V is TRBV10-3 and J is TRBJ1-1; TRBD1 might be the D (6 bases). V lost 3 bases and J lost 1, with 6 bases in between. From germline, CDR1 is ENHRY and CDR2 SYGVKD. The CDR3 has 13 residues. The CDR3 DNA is TGTGCCATCAGTGAAGGGGGGAACACTGAAGCTTTCTTT. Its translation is CAISEGGNTEAFF.

The DNA for the CDR3 is TGTGCCTGGAGTGGAGGATACGAGCAGTACTTC. Translating gives CAWSGGYEQYF. The V and J genes are TRBV30 and TRBJ2-7; D gene unclear. V was pared by 1 base and J by 4 bases, with 5 bases between. CDR3 length: 11 amino acids. From germline, CDR1 is GTSNPN and CDR2 SVGIG (reference sequence).

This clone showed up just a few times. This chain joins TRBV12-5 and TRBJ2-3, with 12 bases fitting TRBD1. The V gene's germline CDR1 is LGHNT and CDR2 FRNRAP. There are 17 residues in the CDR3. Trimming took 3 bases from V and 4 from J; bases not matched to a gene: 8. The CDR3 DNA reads TGTGCTAGTGGTTTAGGGACAGGGGGCGCCAGGGCAGATACGCAGTATTTT. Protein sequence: CASGLGTGGARADTQYF.

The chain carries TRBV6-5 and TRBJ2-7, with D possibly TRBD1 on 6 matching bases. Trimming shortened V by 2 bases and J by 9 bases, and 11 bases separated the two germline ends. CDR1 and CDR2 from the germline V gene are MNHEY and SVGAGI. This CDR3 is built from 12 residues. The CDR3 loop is CASSYPGAGQYF. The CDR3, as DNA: TGTGCCAGCAGTTACCCAGGGGCCGGGCAGTACTTC.

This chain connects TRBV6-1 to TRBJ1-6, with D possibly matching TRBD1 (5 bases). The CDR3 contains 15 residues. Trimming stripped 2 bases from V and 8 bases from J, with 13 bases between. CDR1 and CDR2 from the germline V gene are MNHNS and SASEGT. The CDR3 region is CASSEQGRLDSPLHF. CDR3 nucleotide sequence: TGTGCCAGCAGTGAACAGGGAAGATTGGATTCACCCCTCCACTTT.